One sample yielded the 8 T cell receptor beta chains listed below, sequenced in a study of blood T cell repertoires in COVID-19. The protocol was immunoSEQ multiplex PCR, while the TCRdb copy is restricted to in-frame clones and leaves out a portion. The sample holds some 72,000 clones, 80% to 90% seen once. The sequenced sample consisted of peripheral blood. These receptors were obtained from a man between 60 and 75 years old with acute or convalescent COVID-19.

V is TRBV4-1 and J is TRBJ2-5; 10 nucleotides line up with TRBD1. The V gene's germline CDR1 is MGHRA and CDR2 YSYEKL. CDR3 size: 20 residues. The J segment lost 2 bases and the V segment lost 0 bases, leaving 15 bases of the junction unmatched. The CDR3 loop is CASSQDSTGGRGGSQETQYF. The DNA for the CDR3 is TGCGCCAGCAGCCAAGATTCGACAGGGGGCCGTGGCGGGTCGCAAGAGACCCAGTACTTC.

The chain recombines TRBV7-8 with TRBJ1-1, with TRBD1 matching over 7 bases. CDR3 length equals 14 residues. CDR1 is SGHVS and CDR2 is FQNEAQ in the germline V gene. V was pared by 5 bases and J by 1 base, with 4 bases of the junction left unmatched. CDR3 DNA sequence: TGTGCCAGCAGCCAAGGGACAGCGAACACTGAAGCTTTCTTT. Protein sequence: CASSQGTANTEAFF.

V and J are TRBV12-3 or TRBV12-4 and TRBJ1-5; D ambiguous. There are 12 residues in the CDR3. V was cut by 2 bases and J by 4 bases, with 3 bases left in between. CDR3 nucleotide sequence: TGTGCCAGCAGTTTACAGAATCAGCCCCAGCATTTT. Translated: CASSLQNQPQHF.

The V gene is TRBV11-3, the J gene TRBJ1-1, with D perhaps matching TRBD1 (6 bases). CDR1 SGHNT and CDR2 YENEEA come from the germline V gene. The CDR3 totals 13 residues. CDR3 in DNA: TGTGCTAGTAGGGGGAGTCAGAACACTGAAGCTTTCTTT. Translating gives CASRGSQNTEAFF.

This clone showed up just once. V usage is TRBV7-6 and J usage is TRBJ1-5, with 10 nucleotides matching TRBD1. Germline CDR1 is SGHVS and CDR2 is FNYEAQ. Trimming took 6 bases from V and 3 from J; bases not matched to a gene: 5. The CDR3 sequence is 15 residues long. The CDR3: CASSGGTGVNQPQHF. The CDR3 DNA follows: TGTGCCAGCAGTGGGGGGACAGGGGTCAATCAGCCCCAGCATTTT. Variable domain in full (rest from reference TRBV7-6 and TRBJ1-5): GAGVSQSPRYKVTKRGQDVALRCDPISGHVSLYWYRQALGQGPEFLTYFNYEAQQDKSGLPNDRFSAERPEGSISTLTIQRTEQRDSAMYRCASSGGTGVNQPQHFGDGTRLSIL.

The chain links TRBV7-6 to TRBJ1-3, with TRBD1 as a possible D gene (5 bases). V lost 1 base and J lost 2, with 15 bases in between. Germline loops: CDR1 SGHVS, CDR2 FNYEAQ. This CDR3 comprises 17 residues. The chain's CDR3 is CASSLVPGQDAGNTIYF. DNA for the CDR3: TGTGCCAGCAGCTTAGTGCCAGGGCAAGACGCTGGAAACACCATATATTTT.

The chain carries TRBV5-1 and TRBJ1-2; TRBD1 aligns across 9 bases. Trimming took 4 bases from V and 2 from J; bases not matched to a gene: 3. Per germline, CDR1 SGHRS and CDR2 YFSETQ. The CDR3 totals 14 residues. CDR3 sequence reads: CASSRGQGNYGYTF. CDR3 DNA sequence: TGCGCCAGCAGCAGGGGACAGGGAAACTATGGCTACACCTTC.

This clone was seen only once. The chain employs TRBV10-1 and TRBJ2-3; D possibly corresponds to TRBD2 (7 bases). The CDR3 consists of 16 residues. The V end lost 2 bases, the J end lost 1 base, and 13 bases lay between the germline ends. CDR1 is WNHNN and CDR2 is SYGVQD in the germline V gene (reference sequence). The CDR3: CASSEIVGGRTDTQYF. DNA of the CDR3: TGCGCCAGCAGTGAGATCGTGGGGGGGCGCACAGATACGCAGTATTTT.